The entry that follows covers one T cell receptor (beta chain) sequence. Antigen unknown. These data originate in a study of identical twins. Study outcomes and limitations: It was possible that invariant MAIT and iNKT cells partly confounded the zero-insertion analyses. Whereas memory repertoires showed no such difference, abundant cord blood beta clonotypes carried fewer insertions.

CDR1 LGHNA and CDR2 YNFKEQ come from the germline V gene. J gave up 6 bases and V 0 bases, and 6 bases lay outside the gene matches. The CDR3 is 16 amino acids. TCRdb reanalysed the 5' RACE reads using MiXCR and keeps one entry per CDR3 protein. This sample has fewer than 250,000 distinct CDR3 sequences, with approximately 8% found just once. These same data were also listed under a study on yellow fever vaccine responses in identical twins.

The sample was CD8+ T cells sorted from blood. The V call is TRBV4-2, the J call TRBJ2-2; TRBD2 aligns across 8 bases. This clonotype was sampled from a young woman in good health. The CDR3 DNA reads TGTGCCAGCAGCCAAGAAAGCGGGAGCGGGGCCGGGGAGCTGTTTTTT. This sequence encodes CASSQESGSGAGELFF.